This T cell receptor beta chain appears in the sequencing data of a study of T cell responses to AZD1222 COVID-19 vaccine. Trimming left V 1 base short and J 3 bases short, with 2 bases between. The CDR3 contains 12 residues. Germline CDR1 SGHDT, CDR2 YYEEEE. Libraries were prepared by immunoSEQ multiplex PCR; TCRdb keeps only in-frame clonotypes and omits some of them. In the table there are about 120,000 clones, roughly 84% of which are singletons. Pooled together were second doses at about 4 or about 12 weeks. Study-wide results and caveats: Spike-specific TCR breadth and depth both grew after two AZD1222 doses. Mostly white British, mostly female donors; authors suggested clonal diversity may be underestimated. At baseline, just a handful of AZD1222 recipients tested seropositive.

This clone came up once. Its antigen is as yet unknown. Sequences were derived from peripheral blood, sampled 28 days after the second AZD1222 dose. This TCR was sampled from an adult who received the AZD1222 COVID-19 vaccine. V gene TRBV5-6 combines with J gene TRBJ1-3, with D uncertain. DNA of the CDR3: TGTGCCAGCAGCTTGATTGGAAACACCATATATTTT. Translated, it gives CASSLIGNTIYF.